The rows below give T cell receptor beta chains drawn from one sample of a study of regulatory T cells in long-lasting Graves disease. Each CDR3 protein is one row after TCRdb ran MiXCR on the multiplex PCR reads. Here the sample spans about 220,000 distinct CDR3 sequences, roughly 19% being singletons. Separately, the same data were catalogued under a study of T cells in Graves' hyperthyroidism and ophthalmopathy.

The sequences come from peripheral blood mononuclear cells (PBMCs), collected at new diagnosis, from a patient treated with antithyroid drugs. The receptors stem from a young woman with Graves disease. Each CDR3 is given with its conserved first and last residue. The D gene is left open where the match is weak. Size is omitted from some rows. Given values are once, few, many or a class for expanded clones.

v_call	clone_size	j_call	d_call	cdr3_nt	cdr3_aa
TRBV18	many	TRBJ1-1	.	TGTGCCAGCTCACCGTCCCGAGGGGGTGGGAACACTGAAGCTTTCTTT	CASSPSRGGGNTEAFF
TRBV3-1	many	TRBJ2-2	.	TGTGCCAGCAGCCTCGGGGTAACGAACACCGGGGAGCTGTTTTTT	CASSLGVTNTGELFF
TRBV27	many	TRBJ1-5	.	TGTGCCAGCAGTTTCGGCAGTAGCAATCAGCCCCAGCATTTT	CASSFGSSNQPQHF
TRBV4-1	.	TRBJ1-5	.	TGCGCCAGCAGCCAAGATTGGCCGTATAGCAATCAGCCCCAGCATTTT	CASSQDWPYSNQPQHF
TRBV11-1	.	TRBJ2-1	.	TGTGCCAGCAGCTTAGCGGGGGATGAGCAGTTCTTC	CASSLAGDEQFF
TRBV7-2	many	TRBJ1-5	.	TGTGCCAGCAGCTTGGGTGGTGGGGACAATCAGCCCCAGCATTTT	CASSLGGGDNQPQHF
TRBV20-1	once	TRBJ1-2	TRBD1	TGCAGTGCGGGGGACAGGGTATTGGGTGGCTACACCTTC	CSAGDRVLGGYTF
TRBV20-1	many	TRBJ1-1	.	TGCAGTGCCAGCGGCAGGGGAGGGACTGAAGCTTTCTTT	CSASGRGGTEAFF
TRBV18	.	TRBJ2-4	TRBD2	TGTGCCAGCTCACCAGAAGCGGGAGCGGGGAACATTCAGTACTTC	CASSPEAGAGNIQYF
TRBV19	many	TRBJ1-5	.	TGTGCCAGTAGTATCGACGGAGGCTATAGCAATCAGCCCCAGCATTTT	CASSIDGGYSNQPQHF
TRBV5-1	.	TRBJ2-2	.	TGCGCCAGCAGCTTGAAGGGTACGAACACCGGGGAGCTGTTTTTT	CASSLKGTNTGELFF
TRBV30	few	TRBJ2-3	TRBD2	TGTGCCTGGACCTTCCTTAGCGGGATTGGAGATACGCAGTATTTT	CAWTFLSGIGDTQYF
TRBV28	many	TRBJ1-2	.	TGTGCCAGCAGTTGGATCGGTAACTATGGCTACACCTTC	CASSWIGNYGYTF
TRBV7-9	many	TRBJ2-7	.	TGTGCCAGCAGCGTTACAGAGGAGCAGTACTTC	CASSVTEEQYF
TRBV28	many	TRBJ2-2	.	TGTGCCAGCATTTCCCCTGAGGGCCGGGGCCGAACCGGGGAGCTGTTTTTT	CASISPEGRGRTGELFF
TRBV20-1	.	TRBJ2-5	.	TGCAGTGCTAGGGCGCAGGGCAACCGAGGAGAGACCCAGTACTTC	CSARAQGNRGETQYF
TRBV3-1	many	TRBJ1-1	.	TGTGCCAGCAGCTACCTTCAGGGGTCTGAAGCTTTCTTT	CASSYLQGSEAFF
TRBV28	many	TRBJ2-5	TRBD2	TGTGCCAGCCGTCACCGACTAGCGGGAGGACGGGAGACCCAGTACTTC	CASRHRLAGGRETQYF
TRBV28	.	TRBJ2-1	.	TGTGCCAGCAGTTCTCGACTCCGGTACAATGAGCAGTTCTTC	CASSSRLRYNEQFF
TRBV30	many	TRBJ1-2	.	TGTGCCTGGAGAGGAAACAACTATGGCTACACCTTC	CAWRGNNYGYTF
TRBV6-2/TRBV6-3	.	TRBJ2-5	TRBD1	TGTACCAGCAGTACAGGGGCAGGGGCAGAGACCCAGTACTTC	CTSSTGAGAETQYF
TRBV7-9	once	TRBJ2-7	TRBD1	TGTGCCAGCAGCCAGACAGGGAACTACGAGCAGTACTTC	CASSQTGNYEQYF
TRBV19	.	TRBJ1-2	.	TGTGCCAGTAGTGAACAGGGTACTAGGAATGGCTACACCTTC	CASSEQGTRNGYTF
TRBV20-1	many	TRBJ2-1	.	TGCAGTGCTACCGGGACGGATTTTTACAATGAGCAGTTCTTC	CSATGTDFYNEQFF
TRBV5-6	few	TRBJ1-3	.	TGTGCCAGCAGCTCAGTCCTTTACAGGTTACCAAACACCATATATTTT	CASSSVLYRLPNTIYF
TRBV9	few	TRBJ2-7	.	TGTGCCAGCAGCGTAGGGGGTATGGACTACGAGCAGTACTTC	CASSVGGMDYEQYF
TRBV27	many	TRBJ2-3	.	TGTGCCAGCAAAGTAAGCAGACACACAGATACGCAGTATTTT	CASKVSRHTDTQYF
TRBV27	many	TRBJ2-7	.	TGTGCCAGCAGTCAAAACCCCGGACGGATAACCTACGAGCAGTACTTC	CASSQNPGRITYEQYF
TRBV5-4	many	TRBJ2-2	.	TGTGCCAGCAGCTCAGGTGCGAGGTCCGGGGAGCTGTTTTTT	CASSSGARSGELFF
TRBV18	many	TRBJ1-4	.	TGTGCCAGCTCTTCACGAAATAATGAAAAACTGTTTTTT	CASSSRNNEKLFF
TRBV20-1	many	TRBJ2-1	TRBD1	TGCAGTGCGGAAGATTCGGACAGGGGGCGTGGGAATGAGCAGTTCTTC	CSAEDSDRGRGNEQFF
TRBV27	few	TRBJ1-5	.	TGTGCCAGCAGTTTCCGGAGCGGGCCCCAGCATTTT	CASSFRSGPQHF
TRBV27	.	TRBJ2-7	.	TGTGCCAGCAGTCGGGACAACAGGGCCTACGAGCAGTACTTC	CASSRDNRAYEQYF
TRBV6-1	many	TRBJ1-2	.	TGTGCCAGCAGTAATGGGGGGGACTATGGCTACACCTTC	CASSNGGDYGYTF